A single T cell receptor (beta chain) is shown here with its context. PCR amplification relied on 60 Vbeta primers (plus 13 Jbeta primers). TCRdb's table, derived via immunoSEQ multiplex PCR, lists solely in-frame clones and lacks some. The sample lists about 160,000 clones, 60% to 85% occurring once. This sample stems from a study of cytomegalovirus exposure and HLA in healthy donors. This receptor was obtained from a female donor in good health and CMV-seronegative. Sequenced input: PBMCs.

CDR3 bases: TGTGCCAGTAGTACGGTTTCAGGGGGCGGATCCTATGGCTACACCTTC. It yields the protein CASSTVSGGGSYGYTF. The chain employs TRBV6-6 and TRBJ1-2; 8 bases fit TRBD1. V shed 9 bases and J 4 bases; nucleotides not matched to a gene: 16. This CDR3 has 16 residues. Germline V CDR1 and CDR2: MNHNY, SVGAGI (reference sequence).